These T cell receptor beta chains were read from a single sample in a study of OX40 agonist ivuxolimab in advanced cancers. The table came from immunoSEQ multiplex PCR; TCRdb's copy has only in-frame clones and leaves some out. In the table there are fewer than 40,000 clones, 60% to 85% of which are singletons. The sample consisted of CD4+ or CD8+ T cells sorted from blood, taken in a trial of the OX40 agonist ivuxolimab. The receptor source for this set is an adult with an advanced solid tumor such as melanoma, head and neck, liver or kidney cancer. The CDR3 runs from the conserved cysteine through the conserved F or W. A D gene is named only where the DNA matches it firmly.

J gene: TRBJ1-2
D gene: TRBD1
V gene: TRBV6-5
CDR3 protein: CASQDRVTHGYTF
CDR3 DNA: TGTGCCAGCCAAGACAGGGTGACTCATGGCTACACCTTC

J gene: TRBJ1-5
D gene: .
V gene: TRBV7-8
CDR3 protein: CASSSSLTPYSNQPQHF
CDR3 DNA: TGTGCCAGCAGCTCTTCCTTAACACCGTATAGCAATCAGCCCCAGCATTTT

J gene: TRBJ1-5
D gene: .
V gene: TRBV6-4
CDR3 protein: CASSDLGFGNQPQHF
CDR3 DNA: TGTGCCAGCAGTGACTTGGGGTTTGGCAATCAGCCCCAGCATTTT

J gene: TRBJ2-1
D gene: .
V gene: TRBV18
CDR3 protein: CASSPLSGRPYNEQFF
CDR3 DNA: TGTGCCAGCTCACCACTTTCTGGGCGCCCCTACAATGAGCAGTTCTTC

J gene: TRBJ1-1
D gene: .
V gene: TRBV4-1
CDR3 protein: CASSRDTEAFF
CDR3 DNA: TGCGCCAGCAGCCGTGACACTGAAGCTTTCTTT

J gene: TRBJ2-7
D gene: .
V gene: TRBV5-1
CDR3 protein: CASSFDKNLYEQYF
CDR3 DNA: TGCGCCAGCAGCTTTGACAAGAACCTATACGAGCAGTACTTC

J gene: TRBJ2-5
D gene: .
V gene: TRBV7-9
CDR3 protein: CASSLGGVGGETQYF
CDR3 DNA: TGTGCCAGCAGCTTAGGAGGGGTAGGAGGAGAGACCCAGTACTTC

J gene: TRBJ2-1
D gene: TRBD2
V gene: TRBV30
CDR3 protein: CAWRASGSTYNEQFF
CDR3 DNA: TGTGCCTGGAGGGCTAGCGGGAGTACCTACAATGAGCAGTTCTTC

J gene: TRBJ2-7
D gene: .
V gene: TRBV6-5
CDR3 protein: CASRGGLSYEQYF
CDR3 DNA: TGTGCCAGCCGCGGGGGCCTCTCCTACGAGCAGTACTTC

J gene: TRBJ2-1
D gene: .
V gene: TRBV7-8
CDR3 protein: CASSLASGRVGLEQFF
CDR3 DNA: TGTGCCAGCAGCTTAGCGAGCGGACGCGTTGGGCTGGAGCAGTTCTTC